This T cell receptor (beta chain) was sequenced for a study of T cell responses to AZD1222 COVID-19 vaccine. This table comes from immunoSEQ multiplex PCR, and its TCRdb copy is limited to in-frame clones, with some not included. The table shows about 72,000 clones, with roughly 85% occurring only once. Points from the study as a whole: There were repertoire samples only from the period after the peak T cell response. Seropositive status at baseline applied to only five to seven AZD1222 recipients.

With 2 bases clipped from V and 6 bases from J, the junction kept 2 bases outside the gene matches. The length of the CDR3 is 15 residues. Per the germline V gene, CDR1 is MDHEN and CDR2 is SYDVKM. On this clone itself: The antigen is not known.

The J gene is TRBJ1-5, the V gene TRBV28, with 12 positions matching TRBD1. The sequence came from an adult in good health. The specimen was peripheral blood, collected on day 0 of AZD1222 vaccination. DNA of the CDR3: TGTGCCAGCAGTTTAAGGGACAGGGGGCGTCAGCCCCAGCATTTT. Protein product: CASSLRDRGRQPQHF.